This is a list of T cell receptor beta chains from one sample in a study of blood T cell repertoires in COVID-19. Generated by immunoSEQ multiplex PCR, the TCRdb table keeps only in-frame clones and is missing some. The data show some 200,000 clones, approximately 80% seen once. The sequencing sample was made of peripheral blood. The receptors derive from a woman in her 40s with COVID-19, enrolled during active disease. Both conserved end residues are part of each CDR3. Fields, in order: J gene, V gene, D gene, clone size, CDR3 protein, CDR3 DNA. A D gene is named only where the DNA matches it firmly. Clone size is not always given. Where it is, it says once, few, many or a class for expanded clones.

>TRBJ1-3|TRBV10-3|TRBD1|NA
CAISPGTGSGNTIYF
TGTGCCATCAGTCCCGGGACAGGCTCTGGAAACACCATATATTTT
>TRBJ1-4|TRBV4-2|NA|NA
CASSQALGGEKLFF
TGTGCCAGCAGCCAAGCTCTCGGTGGTGAAAAACTGTTTTTT
>TRBJ2-3|TRBV2|NA|NA
CASRRYSTDTQYF
TGTGCCAGCAGGAGATATTCCACAGATACGCAGTATTTT
>TRBJ1-2|TRBV7-9|NA|NA
CASSPHLRDYGYTF
TGTGCCAGCAGCCCCCATCTCCGGGATTATGGCTACACCTTC
>TRBJ2-3|TRBV11-1|NA|NA
CASSKDYAAVTDTQYF
TGTGCCAGCAGCAAGGACTACGCAGCAGTCACAGATACGCAGTATTTT
>TRBJ2-2|TRBV19|TRBD2|NA
CASSIENVGLAAKGGELFF
TGTGCCAGTAGTATAGAAAATGTCGGGCTAGCGGCCAAAGGGGGGGAGCTGTTTTTT
>TRBJ2-3|TRBV5-8|TRBD1|NA
CASSVQGYSDTQYF
TGTGCCAGCAGCGTACAGGGGTACTCAGATACGCAGTATTTT
>TRBJ1-6|TRBV13|TRBD1|NA
CASSVGTDGRSPLHF
TGTGCCAGCAGCGTAGGGACAGACGGTAGGTCACCCCTCCACTTT
>TRBJ2-3|TRBV7-9|TRBD1|NA
CASSLDRGRTDTQYF
TGTGCCAGCAGCCTCGACAGGGGGCGCACAGATACGCAGTATTTT
>TRBJ1-6|TRBV6-6|NA|NA
CASSLSDSDQMSPLHF
TGTGCCAGCAGCCTTAGTGACAGCGATCAGATGTCACCCCTCCACTTT
>TRBJ1-6|TRBV27|TRBD1|NA
CASSPYQGAYSPLHF
TGTGCCAGCAGTCCTTATCAGGGGGCCTATTCACCCCTCCACTTT
>TRBJ2-1|TRBV6-6|TRBD2|NA
CASSYYRTSSHNEQFF
TGTGCCAGCAGTTACTACAGGACTAGCAGTCACAATGAGCAGTTCTTC
>TRBJ2-1|TRBV24-1|NA|NA
CATSDPDYLPTNEQFF
TGTGCCACCAGTGACCCAGACTACTTACCTACCAATGAGCAGTTCTTC
>TRBJ2-1|TRBV16|NA|NA
CASRRQHNNEQFF
TGTGCCAGCAGAAGACAGCACAACAATGAGCAGTTCTTC
>TRBJ2-1|TRBV25-1|NA|few
CASSETIERYNEQFF
TGTGCCAGCAGTGAAACGATTGAGAGATACAATGAGCAGTTCTTC
>TRBJ2-5|TRBV7-2|NA|NA
CASSLSPQETQYF
TGTGCCAGCAGCTTGAGCCCGCAAGAGACCCAGTACTTC
>TRBJ1-5|TRBV19|NA|NA
CASSILGQGRNQPQHF
TGTGCCAGTAGTATATTGGGGCAGGGCCGCAATCAGCCCCAGCATTTT